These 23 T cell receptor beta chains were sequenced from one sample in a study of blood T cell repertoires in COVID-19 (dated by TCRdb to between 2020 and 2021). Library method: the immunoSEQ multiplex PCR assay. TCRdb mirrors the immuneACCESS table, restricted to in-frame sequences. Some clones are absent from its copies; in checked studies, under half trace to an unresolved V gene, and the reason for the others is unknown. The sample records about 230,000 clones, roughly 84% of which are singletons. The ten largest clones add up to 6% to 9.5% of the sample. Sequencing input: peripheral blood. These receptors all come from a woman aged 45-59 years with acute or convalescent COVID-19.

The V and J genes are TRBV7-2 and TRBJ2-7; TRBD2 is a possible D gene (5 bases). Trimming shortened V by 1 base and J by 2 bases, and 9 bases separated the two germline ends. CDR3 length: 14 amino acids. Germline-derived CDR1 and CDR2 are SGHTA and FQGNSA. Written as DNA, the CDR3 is TGTGCCAGCAGCTTAGATCCCGGGGCCTACGAGCAGTACTTC. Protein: CASSLDPGAYEQYF. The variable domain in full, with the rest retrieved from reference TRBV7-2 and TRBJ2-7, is GAGVSQSPSNKVTEKGKDVELRCDPISGHTALYWYRQSLGQGLEFLIYFQGNSAPDKSGLPSDRFSAERTGGSVSTLTIQRTQQEDSAVYLCASSLDPGAYEQYFGPGTRLTVT.

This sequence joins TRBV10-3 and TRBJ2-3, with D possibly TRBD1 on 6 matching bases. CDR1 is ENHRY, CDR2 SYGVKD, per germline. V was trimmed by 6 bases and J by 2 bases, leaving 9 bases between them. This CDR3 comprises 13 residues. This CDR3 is CAIRQGNTDTQYF. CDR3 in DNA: TGTGCCATCAGACAGGGTAACACAGATACGCAGTATTTT.

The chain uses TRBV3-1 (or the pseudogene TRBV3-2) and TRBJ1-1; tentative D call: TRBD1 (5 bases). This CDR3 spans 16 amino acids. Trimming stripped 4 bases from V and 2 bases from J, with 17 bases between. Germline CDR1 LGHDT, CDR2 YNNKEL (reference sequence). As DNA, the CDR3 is TGTGCCAGCAGCCGTCTAAGGCAGGGCAAAAACACTGAAGCTTTCTTT. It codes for CASSRLRQGKNTEAFF.

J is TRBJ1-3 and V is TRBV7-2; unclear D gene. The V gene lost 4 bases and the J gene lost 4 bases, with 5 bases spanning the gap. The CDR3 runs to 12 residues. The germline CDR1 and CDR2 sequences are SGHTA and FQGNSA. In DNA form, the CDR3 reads TGTGCCAGCAGCTCCCGGGGAAACACCATATATTTT. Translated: CASSSRGNTIYF.

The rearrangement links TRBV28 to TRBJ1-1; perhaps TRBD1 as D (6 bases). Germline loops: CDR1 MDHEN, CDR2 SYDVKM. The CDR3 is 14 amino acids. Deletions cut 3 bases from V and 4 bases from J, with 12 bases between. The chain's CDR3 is CASSFSGGGTEAFF. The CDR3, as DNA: TGTGCCAGCAGTTTCTCGGGGGGCGGCACTGAAGCTTTCTTT.

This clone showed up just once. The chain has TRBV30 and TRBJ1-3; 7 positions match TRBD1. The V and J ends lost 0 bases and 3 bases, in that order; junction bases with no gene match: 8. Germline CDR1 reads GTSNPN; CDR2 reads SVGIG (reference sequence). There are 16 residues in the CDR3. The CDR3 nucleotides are TGTGCCTGGAGTGTTCGACAGGGAAATCTTGGAAACACCATATATTTT. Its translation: CAWSVRQGNLGNTIYF.

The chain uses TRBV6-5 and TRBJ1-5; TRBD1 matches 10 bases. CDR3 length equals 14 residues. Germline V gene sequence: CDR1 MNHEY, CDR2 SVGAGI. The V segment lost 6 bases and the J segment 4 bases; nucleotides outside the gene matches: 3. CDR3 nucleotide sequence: TGTGCCAGCAGGACAGGGGGCTGGAATCAGCCCCAGCATTTT. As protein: CASRTGGWNQPQHF.

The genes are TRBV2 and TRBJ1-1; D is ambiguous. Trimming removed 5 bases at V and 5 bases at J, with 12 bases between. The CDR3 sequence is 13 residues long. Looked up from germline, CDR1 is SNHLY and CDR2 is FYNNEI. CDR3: CASSKDRGTEAFF. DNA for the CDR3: TGTGCCAGCAGTAAGGACCGAGGGACTGAAGCTTTCTTT.

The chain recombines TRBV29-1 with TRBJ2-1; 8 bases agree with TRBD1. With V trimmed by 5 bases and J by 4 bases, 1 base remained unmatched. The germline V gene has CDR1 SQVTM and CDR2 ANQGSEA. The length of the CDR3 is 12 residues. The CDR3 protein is CSVRQGYNEQFF. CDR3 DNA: TGCAGCGTTAGACAGGGGTACAATGAGCAGTTCTTC.

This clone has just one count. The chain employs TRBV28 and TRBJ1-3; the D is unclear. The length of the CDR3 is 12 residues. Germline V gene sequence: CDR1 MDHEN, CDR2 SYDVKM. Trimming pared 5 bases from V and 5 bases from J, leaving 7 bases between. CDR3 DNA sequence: TGTGCCAGCAGTGAGGGAAGAAACACCATATATTTT. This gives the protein CASSEGRNTIYF.

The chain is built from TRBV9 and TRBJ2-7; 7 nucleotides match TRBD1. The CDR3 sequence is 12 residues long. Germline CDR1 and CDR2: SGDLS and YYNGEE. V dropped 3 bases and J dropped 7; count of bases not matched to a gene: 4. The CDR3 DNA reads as TGTGCCAGCAGCGCGACAGGGTTTGAGCAGTACTTC. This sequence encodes CASSATGFEQYF.

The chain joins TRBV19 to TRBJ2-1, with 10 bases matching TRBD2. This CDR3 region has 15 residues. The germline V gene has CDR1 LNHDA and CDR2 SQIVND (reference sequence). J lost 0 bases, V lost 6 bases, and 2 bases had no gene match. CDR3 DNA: TGTGCCAGTAGAGCTAGCGGGGGCTCCTACAATGAGCAGTTCTTC. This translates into CASRASGGSYNEQFF.

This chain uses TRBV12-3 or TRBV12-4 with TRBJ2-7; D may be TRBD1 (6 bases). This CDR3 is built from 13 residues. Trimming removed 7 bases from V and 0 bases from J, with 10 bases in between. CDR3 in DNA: TGTGCCAGCAAACGGGACACCTCCTACGAGCAGTACTTC. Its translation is CASKRDTSYEQYF.

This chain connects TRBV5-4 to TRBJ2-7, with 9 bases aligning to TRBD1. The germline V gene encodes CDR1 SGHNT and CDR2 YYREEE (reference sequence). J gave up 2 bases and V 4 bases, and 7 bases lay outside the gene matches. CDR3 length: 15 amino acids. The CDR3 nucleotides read TGTGCCAGCAGCCCCGACAGGGGGGATCCCTACGAGCAGTACTTC. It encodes CASSPDRGDPYEQYF.

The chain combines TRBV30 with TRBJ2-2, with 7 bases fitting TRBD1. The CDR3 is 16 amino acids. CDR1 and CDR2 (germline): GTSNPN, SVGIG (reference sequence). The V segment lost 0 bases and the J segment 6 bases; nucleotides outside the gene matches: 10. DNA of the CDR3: TGTGCCTGGAGTGTCTTGAGGGGGCGCGGAGCCGGGGAGCTGTTTTTT. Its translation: CAWSVLRGRGAGELFF.

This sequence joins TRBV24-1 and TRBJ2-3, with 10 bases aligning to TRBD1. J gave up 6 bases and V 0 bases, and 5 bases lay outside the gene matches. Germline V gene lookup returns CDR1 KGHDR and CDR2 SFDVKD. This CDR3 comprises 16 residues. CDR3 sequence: CATSDLRGQGRDTQYF. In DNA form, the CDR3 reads TGTGCCACCAGTGATTTGAGGGGACAGGGGAGGGATACGCAGTATTTT.

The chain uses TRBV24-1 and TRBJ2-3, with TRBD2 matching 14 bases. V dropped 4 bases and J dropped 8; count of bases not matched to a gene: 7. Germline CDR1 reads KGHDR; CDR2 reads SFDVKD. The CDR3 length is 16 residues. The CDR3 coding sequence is TGTGCCACCAGTGACAGACTAGCGGGAGGGAAGGCTACGCAGTATTTT. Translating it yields CATSDRLAGGKATQYF.

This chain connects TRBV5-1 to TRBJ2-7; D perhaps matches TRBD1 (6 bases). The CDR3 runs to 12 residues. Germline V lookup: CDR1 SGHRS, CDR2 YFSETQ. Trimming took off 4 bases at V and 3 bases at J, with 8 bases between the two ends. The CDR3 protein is CASSEQGYEQYF. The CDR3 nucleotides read TGCGCCAGCAGCGAACAGGGCTACGAGCAGTACTTC.

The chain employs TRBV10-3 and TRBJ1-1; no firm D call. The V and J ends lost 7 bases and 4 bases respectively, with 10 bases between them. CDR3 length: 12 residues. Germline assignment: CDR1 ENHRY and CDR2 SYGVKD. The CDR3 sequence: CAINGGGTEAFF. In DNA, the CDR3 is TGTGCCATCAACGGTGGCGGCACTGAAGCTTTCTTT.

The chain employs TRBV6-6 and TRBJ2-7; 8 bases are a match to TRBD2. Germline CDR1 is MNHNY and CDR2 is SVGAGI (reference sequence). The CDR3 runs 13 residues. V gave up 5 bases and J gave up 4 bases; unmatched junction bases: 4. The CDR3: CASSTTSVYEQYF. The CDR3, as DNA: TGTGCCAGCAGTACGACTAGCGTTTACGAGCAGTACTTC.

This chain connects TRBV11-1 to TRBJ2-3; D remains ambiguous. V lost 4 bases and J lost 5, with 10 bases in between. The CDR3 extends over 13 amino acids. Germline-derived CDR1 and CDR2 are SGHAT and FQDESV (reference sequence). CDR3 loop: CASSSLRIDTQYF. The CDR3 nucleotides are TGTGCCAGCAGCTCACTAAGGATAGATACGCAGTATTTT.

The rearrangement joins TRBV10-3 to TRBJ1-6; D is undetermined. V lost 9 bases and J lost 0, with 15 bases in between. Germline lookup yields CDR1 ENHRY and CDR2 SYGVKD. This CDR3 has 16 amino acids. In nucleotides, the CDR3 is TGTGCCATAAAGCGGACGGAGAGCTCCTATAATTCACCCCTCCACTTT. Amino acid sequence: CAIKRTESSYNSPLHF.

CDR3 loop: CASSELSGGTDTQYF. For the CDR3, the DNA is TGTGCCAGCAGTGAATTATCCGGTGGCACAGATACGCAGTATTTT. The rearrangement joins TRBV6-1 to TRBJ2-3; the D is unclear. Germline loops: CDR1 MNHNS, CDR2 SASEGT. The CDR3 length is 15 residues. Between the trimmed V and J ends, which lost 2 bases and 1 base, there was a span of 10 bases.